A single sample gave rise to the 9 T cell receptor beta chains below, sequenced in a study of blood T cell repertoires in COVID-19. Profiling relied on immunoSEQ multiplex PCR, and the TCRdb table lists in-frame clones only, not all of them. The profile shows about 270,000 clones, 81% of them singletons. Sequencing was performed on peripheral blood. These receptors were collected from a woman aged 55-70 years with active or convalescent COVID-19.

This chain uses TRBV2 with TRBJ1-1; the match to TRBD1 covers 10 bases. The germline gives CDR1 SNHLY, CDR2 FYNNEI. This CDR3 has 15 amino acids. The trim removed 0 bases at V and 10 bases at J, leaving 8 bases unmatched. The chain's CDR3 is CASSEAQGQGQAAFF. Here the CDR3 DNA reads TGTGCCAGCAGTGAAGCGCAGGGACAGGGGCAGGCAGCTTTCTTT.

The CDR3 spells CSVAPTGHSYEQYF. The CDR3, as DNA: TGCAGCGTTGCGCCCACGGGTCACTCCTACGAGCAGTACTTC. The chain combines TRBV29-1 with TRBJ2-7; D gene ambiguous. From germline, CDR1 is SQVTM and CDR2 ANQGSEA. The CDR3 is 14 residues long. V dropped 4 bases and J dropped 0 bases, with 13 bases sitting between them.

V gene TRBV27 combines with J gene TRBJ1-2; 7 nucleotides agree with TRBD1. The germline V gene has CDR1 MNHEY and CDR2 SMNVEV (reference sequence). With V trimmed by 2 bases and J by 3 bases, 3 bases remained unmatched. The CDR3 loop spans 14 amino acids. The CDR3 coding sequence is TGTGCCAGCAGTTTAAGACAGGGCGACTATGGCTACACCTTC. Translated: CASSLRQGDYGYTF.

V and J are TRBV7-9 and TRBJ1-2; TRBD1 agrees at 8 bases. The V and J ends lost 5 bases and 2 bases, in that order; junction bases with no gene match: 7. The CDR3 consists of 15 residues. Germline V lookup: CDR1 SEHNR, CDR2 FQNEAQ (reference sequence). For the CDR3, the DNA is TGTGCCAGCAGCCGTCCGGGACAGGTGAACTATGGCTACACCTTC. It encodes CASSRPGQVNYGYTF.

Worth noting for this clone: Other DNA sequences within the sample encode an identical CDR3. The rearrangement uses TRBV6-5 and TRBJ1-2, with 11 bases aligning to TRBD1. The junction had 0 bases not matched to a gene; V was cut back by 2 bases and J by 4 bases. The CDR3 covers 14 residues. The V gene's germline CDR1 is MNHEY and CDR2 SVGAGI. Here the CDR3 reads CASSYGTGGYGYTF. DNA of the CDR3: TGTGCCAGCAGTTACGGGACAGGGGGCTATGGCTACACCTTC.

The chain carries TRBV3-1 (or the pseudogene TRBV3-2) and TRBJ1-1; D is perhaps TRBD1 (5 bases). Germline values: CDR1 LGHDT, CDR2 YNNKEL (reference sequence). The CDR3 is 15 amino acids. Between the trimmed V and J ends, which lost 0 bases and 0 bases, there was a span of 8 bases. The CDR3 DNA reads TGTGCCAGCAGCCAAGAAGGGGTGCTGAACACTGAAGCTTTCTTT. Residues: CASSQEGVLNTEAFF.

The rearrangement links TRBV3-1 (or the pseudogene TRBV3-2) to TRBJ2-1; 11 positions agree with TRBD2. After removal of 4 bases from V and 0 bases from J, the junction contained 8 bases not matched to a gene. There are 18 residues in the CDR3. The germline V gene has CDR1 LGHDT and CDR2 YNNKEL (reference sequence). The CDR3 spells CASSRLAGSLTSYNEQFF. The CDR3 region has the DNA TGTGCCAGCAGCCGACTAGCGGGGTCGCTAACCTCCTACAATGAGCAGTTCTTC.

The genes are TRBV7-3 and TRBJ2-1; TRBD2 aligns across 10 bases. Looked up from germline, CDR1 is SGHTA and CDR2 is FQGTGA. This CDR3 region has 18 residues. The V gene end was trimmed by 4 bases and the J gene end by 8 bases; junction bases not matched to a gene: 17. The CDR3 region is CASSSVPLLAGRIDEQFF. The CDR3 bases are TGTGCCAGCAGCTCCGTACCCCTACTAGCGGGGAGGATCGATGAGCAGTTCTTC.

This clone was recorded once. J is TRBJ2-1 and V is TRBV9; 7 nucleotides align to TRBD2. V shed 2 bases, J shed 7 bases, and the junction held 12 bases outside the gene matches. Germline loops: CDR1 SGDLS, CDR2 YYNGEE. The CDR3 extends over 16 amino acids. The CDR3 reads CASSVDFLRGNNEQFF. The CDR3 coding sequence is TGTGCCAGCAGCGTGGACTTTTTGCGGGGGAATAATGAGCAGTTCTTC.